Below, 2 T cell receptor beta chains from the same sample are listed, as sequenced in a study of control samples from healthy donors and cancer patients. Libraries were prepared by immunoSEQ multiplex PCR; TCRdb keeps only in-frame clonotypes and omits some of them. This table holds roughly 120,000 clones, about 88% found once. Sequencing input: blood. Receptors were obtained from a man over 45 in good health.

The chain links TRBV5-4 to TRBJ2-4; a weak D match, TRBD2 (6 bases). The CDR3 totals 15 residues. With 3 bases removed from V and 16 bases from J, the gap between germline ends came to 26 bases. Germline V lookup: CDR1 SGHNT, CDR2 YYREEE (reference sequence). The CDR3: CASSSDTDSRDSKYF. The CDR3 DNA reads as TGTGCCAGCAGCTCCGACACAGATAGCCGGGACTCCAAATACTTC.

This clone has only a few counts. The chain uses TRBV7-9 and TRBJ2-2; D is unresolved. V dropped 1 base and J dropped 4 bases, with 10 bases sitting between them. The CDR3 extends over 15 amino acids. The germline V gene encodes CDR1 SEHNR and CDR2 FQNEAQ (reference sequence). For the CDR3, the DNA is TGTGCCAGCAGCTTAGGAGACTCAGGCACCGGGGAGCTGTTTTTT. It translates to CASSLGDSGTGELFF.